The clone carrying this T cell receptor (beta chain) was seen more than once but under ten times. Its antigen is currently unknown. TCRdb fed the 5' RACE reads into MiXCR, producing one record per CDR3 protein. The table shows about 200,000 distinct CDR3 sequences, with around 19% occurring only once. The sample originates from a study of T-cell memory formation after mild COVID-19. General study results and limits: Clones from the second wave (peaking day 37) had unconfirmed SARS-CoV-2 specificity. The finding that pre-infection memory included some responding clones suggested that cross-reactive memory joined. For contracting clones, CD4+ ones sat mainly in CM and EM, CD8+ in EMRA.

The CDR3 is made up of 15 amino acids. Losses at the gene ends were 5 bases for V and 2 bases for J; bases not matched to a gene: 5. Germline lookup yields CDR1 SGHTA and CDR2 FQGNSA. The genes are TRBV7-2 and TRBJ2-3; 9 bases are a match to TRBD2. The sample was PBMCs or a T cell subset sorted from them (not recorded which). The TCR was taken from an adult woman who had mild COVID-19 (a few samples of this study predate the infection). Cell type and time point are not known. This chain's CDR3 is CASSLSGSITDTQYF. The CDR3 nucleotides read TGTGCCAGCAGCCTTAGCGGGAGTATCACAGATACGCAGTATTTT.